The 21 T cell receptor beta chains reported below all come from one sample, sequenced in a study of shared clonotypes between healthy human individuals. This table comes from immunoSEQ multiplex PCR, and its TCRdb copy is limited to in-frame clones, with some not included. Here the sample spans over a million clones, approximately 98.5% being singletons. Material for sequencing was naive CD4+ T cells sorted from blood. Described subset: CD45RA+ positively selected. The source is a man aged 25 to 45 in good health.

This rearrangement joins TRBV7-9 to TRBJ1-5; D gene ambiguous. The CDR3 is made up of 14 amino acids. The V end was cut by 1 base, the J end by 3 bases, with 7 bases between. Per germline, CDR1 SEHNR and CDR2 FQNEAQ (reference sequence). CDR3 DNA: TGTGCCAGCAGCTTAGAAAGCTACAATCAGCCCCAGCATTTT. It yields the protein CASSLESYNQPQHF. The full variable domain, with the rest looked up from reference TRBV7-9 and TRBJ1-5, is DTGVSQNPRHKITKRGQNVTFRCDPISEHNRLYWYRQTLGQGPEFLTYFQNEAQLEKSRLLSDRFSAERPKGSFSTLEIQRTEQGDSAMYLCASSLESYNQPQHFGDGTRLSIL.

The chain links TRBV19 to TRBJ1-1, with D unclear. CDR1 is LNHDA and CDR2 is SQIVND in the germline V gene (reference sequence). The CDR3 contains 14 residues. Trimming left V 3 bases short and J 0 bases short, with 8 bases between. CDR3 in amino acids: CASSILPMNTEAFF. In nucleotides, the CDR3 is TGTGCCAGTAGTATTCTTCCCATGAACACTGAAGCTTTCTTT.

With regard to this clone: This sample also contains other DNA sequences that code for the same CDR3. The chain uses TRBV19 and TRBJ2-1; D is unresolved. Germline V gene sequence: CDR1 LNHDA, CDR2 SQIVND (reference sequence). Trimming cost V 1 base and J 7 bases, with 2 bases left between them. The CDR3 consists of 11 residues. The CDR3 reads CASSIANEQFF. CDR3 nucleotides: TGTGCCAGTAGTATAGCTAATGAGCAGTTCTTC.

V is TRBV5-4 and J is TRBJ2-7; 7 bases line up with TRBD2. This CDR3 contains 13 residues. J was trimmed by 9 bases and V by 4 bases; bases with no gene match: 10. Germline CDR1 and CDR2: SGHNT and YYREEE (reference sequence). This CDR3 reads CASSPGPGGGQYF. The CDR3 bases are TGTGCCAGCAGCCCCGGGCCGGGGGGAGGGCAGTACTTC.

The chain joins TRBV10-3 to TRBJ1-2, with D maybe TRBD1 (6 bases). Germline assignment: CDR1 ENHRY and CDR2 SYGVKD. This CDR3 contains 15 residues. With 2 bases removed from V and 8 bases from J, the gap between germline ends came to 18 bases. CDR3 sequence: CAISEGRAQGEGYTF. The CDR3 region has the DNA TGTGCCATCAGTGAGGGGCGGGCACAGGGCGAGGGCTACACCTTC.

The V gene is TRBV5-4, the J gene TRBJ2-3, with D perhaps TRBD2 (5 bases). CDR1 SGHNT and CDR2 YYREEE come from the germline V gene (reference sequence). The CDR3 length is 16 residues. V gave up 2 bases and J gave up 0 bases, with 13 bases separating them. The CDR3 protein is CASSLALAQSTDTQYF. The CDR3 bases are TGTGCCAGCAGCTTAGCCTTAGCGCAGAGCACAGATACGCAGTATTTT.

The CDR3 coding sequence is TGTGCCACTCGACAAGACTCCTACAATGAGCAGTTCTTC. The encoded protein is CATRQDSYNEQFF. The V and J genes are TRBV6-1 and TRBJ2-1; D call uncertain. This CDR3 spans 13 amino acids. From germline, CDR1 is MNHNS and CDR2 SASEGT. V was pared by 10 bases and J by 0 bases, with 10 bases between.

This sequence joins TRBV5-1 and TRBJ2-3, with 8 bases fitting TRBD2. The CDR3 length is 15 residues. The germline CDR1 and CDR2 sequences are SGHRS and YFSETQ. The trim removed 2 bases at V and 6 bases at J, leaving 8 bases unmatched. CDR3: CASSFSGTSSDTQYF. The CDR3 DNA sequence: TGCGCCAGCAGCTTCTCCGGGACTAGTAGTGATACGCAGTATTTT.

This chain joins TRBV7-2 and TRBJ2-7; 7 positions match TRBD1. Germline V gives CDR1 SGHTA, CDR2 FQGNSA. The CDR3 is 14 amino acids. Germline trimming cut 4 bases from V and 1 base from J; bases unmatched to any gene: 4. The CDR3 nucleotides are TGTGCCAGCAGCTCCTACAGGGGTTCCTACGAGCAGTACTTC. As protein: CASSSYRGSYEQYF.

This chain uses TRBV5-8 with TRBJ2-2; D unclear. The CDR3 extends over 15 amino acids. Germline CDR1 and CDR2: SGHTS and YDEGEE. Trimming left V 1 base short and J 0 bases short, with 7 bases between. CDR3 residues: CASSLLQANTGELFF. CDR3 DNA sequence: TGTGCCAGCAGCTTGCTCCAGGCGAACACCGGGGAGCTGTTTTTT.

This chain connects TRBV27 to TRBJ1-2, with D perhaps TRBD1 (5 bases). V was pared by 6 bases and J by 3 bases, with 14 bases between. CDR1 is MNHEY and CDR2 is SMNVEV in the germline V gene (reference sequence). The CDR3 has 14 amino acids. CDR3 in DNA: TGTGCCAGCAGCCCCGGGGACGGTTACTATGGCTACACCTTC. Amino acids: CASSPGDGYYGYTF.

The V gene is TRBV29-1, the J gene TRBJ2-3, with unresolved D. The CDR3 extends over 12 amino acids. Germline CDR1 reads SQVTM; CDR2 reads ANQGSEA. Trimming took off 4 bases at V and 2 bases at J, with 7 bases between the two ends. CDR3 nucleotide sequence: TGCAGCGTTGTGCCAGCCACAGATACGCAGTATTTT. Amino acids: CSVVPATDTQYF.

This chain uses TRBV6-1 with TRBJ1-5, with unresolved D. Trimming stripped 2 bases from V and 6 bases from J, with 20 bases between. The germline gives CDR1 MNHNS, CDR2 SASEGT. The CDR3 is made up of 17 amino acids. The DNA for the CDR3 is TGTGCCAGCAGTGAATCGACCGCGGCAGGTTTGGGTCAGCCCCAGCATTTT. Protein: CASSESTAAGLGQPQHF.

A remark on this clone: Within the sample, other DNA sequences also encode this same CDR3. This chain uses TRBV28 with TRBJ1-2, with D unclear. Germline V lookup: CDR1 MDHEN, CDR2 SYDVKM. V was trimmed by 4 bases and J by 4 bases, leaving 4 bases between them. The CDR3 has 11 amino acids. CDR3 protein: CASSSVYGYTF. CDR3 DNA: TGTGCCAGCAGTTCCGTCTATGGCTACACCTTC.

V usage is TRBV19 and J usage is TRBJ1-1; D is ambiguous. Germline values: CDR1 LNHDA, CDR2 SQIVND (reference sequence). The CDR3 loop spans 13 amino acids. V lost 4 bases, J lost 5 bases, and 11 bases lay in between. The CDR3 DNA reads as TGTGCCAGTAGTAAGCCAGGAGAAACTGAAGCTTTCTTT. This translates into CASSKPGETEAFF.

In DNA, the CDR3 is TGTGCCAGTAAACAGGGGGAGACCCAGTACTTC. Its translation: CASKQGETQYF. The chain employs TRBV19 and TRBJ2-5, with 7 bases aligning to TRBD1. In germline, CDR1 is LNHDA, CDR2 SQIVND (reference sequence). After removal of 7 bases from V and 5 bases from J, the junction contained 1 base not matched to a gene. The CDR3 runs 11 residues.

The gene calls are TRBV29-1 and TRBJ1-5, with D perhaps TRBD1 (5 bases). V shed 6 bases and J shed 0 bases, with 9 bases lying between them. The CDR3 runs to 13 residues. CDR1 is SQVTM and CDR2 is ANQGSEA in the germline V gene. As DNA, the CDR3 is TGCAGCGTGGTGGACACTAGCAATCAGCCCCAGCATTTT. It codes for CSVVDTSNQPQHF.

The chain is built from TRBV29-1 and TRBJ1-1; D gene uncertain. The germline V gene has CDR1 SQVTM and CDR2 ANQGSEA. The CDR3 extends over 10 amino acids. V gave up 4 bases and J gave up 4 bases, with 4 bases separating them. CDR3 amino acids: CSVGSTEAFF. CDR3 DNA sequence: TGCAGCGTTGGGAGCACTGAAGCTTTCTTT.

Details on this clone: Other DNA sequences in this specimen translate into the identical CDR3. The chain links TRBV5-1 to TRBJ1-4; D is uncertain. Trimming stripped 0 bases from V and 7 bases from J, with 7 bases between. The CDR3 extends over 13 amino acids. In germline, CDR1 is SGHRS, CDR2 YFSETQ. The CDR3 region is CASSLAPGEKLFF. CDR3 DNA: TGCGCCAGCAGCTTGGCTCCCGGTGAAAAACTGTTTTTT.

The chain joins TRBV10-3 to TRBJ2-3; D possibly corresponds to TRBD1 (5 bases). The CDR3 is made up of 13 amino acids. CDR1 and CDR2 (germline): ENHRY, SYGVKD. The ends were cut back, 8 bases at V and 2 bases at J, with 11 bases in the middle. Written as DNA, the CDR3 is TGTGCCATCGGACAAGCCTACACAGATACGCAGTATTTT. Translated, it gives CAIGQAYTDTQYF.

The CDR3 protein is CASSWGPQVATNYSYEQYF. CDR3 DNA sequence: TGCGCCAGCAGCTGGGGCCCCCAGGTAGCGACTAATTACTCCTACGAGCAGTACTTC. This chain uses TRBV5-1 with TRBJ2-7, with D perhaps TRBD1 or TRBD2 (5 bases each). There are 19 residues in the CDR3. The V and J ends lost 3 bases and 0 bases respectively, with 25 bases between them. The germline V gene encodes CDR1 SGHRS and CDR2 YFSETQ.